This paragraph reports one T cell receptor beta chain. This CDR3 comprises 13 residues. Germline V lookup: CDR1 KGHSH, CDR2 LQKENI. Trimming left V 5 bases short and J 6 bases short, with 14 bases between. This specimen comes from a study of blood T cells in healthy people across ages. Alongside a J-beta primer mix, a sample-barcoded 5' primer served in a second PCR lasting about 7 to 11 cycles. One entry per CDR3 protein results from TCRdb running MiXCR on the 5' RACE reads. This table holds around 940,000 distinct CDR3 sequences, roughly 50% found once. The sample was blood. The origin of this receptor is a woman aged 55-75 years in good health. The rearrangement links TRBV18 to TRBJ2-7, with D tentatively TRBD1 (5 bases). The CDR3 loop reads CASSAAGLREQYF. DNA for the CDR3: TGTGCCAGCTCAGCGGCAGGGCTTCGCGAGCAGTACTTC.